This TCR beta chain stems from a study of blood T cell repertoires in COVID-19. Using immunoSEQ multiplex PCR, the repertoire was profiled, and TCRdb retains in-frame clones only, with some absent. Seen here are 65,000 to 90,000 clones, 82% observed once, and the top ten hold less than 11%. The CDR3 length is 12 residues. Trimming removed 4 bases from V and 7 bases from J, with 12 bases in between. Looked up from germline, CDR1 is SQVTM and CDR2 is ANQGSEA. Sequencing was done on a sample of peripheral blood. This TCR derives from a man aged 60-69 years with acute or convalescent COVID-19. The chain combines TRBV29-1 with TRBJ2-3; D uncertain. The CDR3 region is CSVGTEKNTQYF. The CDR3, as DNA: TGCAGCGTTGGTACGGAGAAGAATACGCAGTATTTT.